The next 20 T cell receptor beta chains were all read from a single sample in a study of blood T cell repertoires in COVID-19. The table came from immunoSEQ multiplex PCR; TCRdb's copy has only in-frame clones and leaves some out. The sample has about 250,000 clones; 65% to 85% are singletons. Source material: PBMCs or T cells enriched from blood (not recorded which). These receptors were obtained from a man between 50 and 59 years old who had recovered from COVID-19.

The rearrangement links TRBV27 to TRBJ1-5, with D tentatively TRBD1 (5 bases). The CDR3 covers 14 residues. The germline CDR1 and CDR2 sequences are MNHEY and SMNVEV (reference sequence). V was cut by 6 bases and J by 6 bases, with 15 bases left in between. As DNA, the CDR3 is TGTGCCAGCAGCGTCGGGGGGATGGGTCAGCCCCAGCATTTT. Amino acids: CASSVGGMGQPQHF.

The rearrangement uses TRBV24-1 and TRBJ2-1; 7 positions match TRBD2. Germline CDR1 is KGHDR and CDR2 is SFDVKD. After removal of 0 bases from V and 5 bases from J, the junction contained 3 bases not matched to a gene. CDR3 length: 15 amino acids. As DNA, the CDR3 is TGTGCCACCAGTGATTTGACGGGAGGTAACAATGAGCAGTTCTTC. It yields the protein CATSDLTGGNNEQFF.

This clone has a handful of counts. This chain connects TRBV6-2 or TRBV6-3 to TRBJ1-5; 8 bases are shared with TRBD1. V trimming: 5 bases; J trimming: 2 bases; junction bases outside the gene matches: 5. Germline V gene lookup returns CDR1 MNHEY and CDR2 SVGEGT. The CDR3 runs to 15 residues. The CDR3 protein is CASSQSTGGNQPQHF. CDR3 DNA sequence: TGTGCCAGCAGTCAATCGACAGGGGGCAATCAGCCCCAGCATTTT.

This chain uses TRBV27 with TRBJ2-1, with D possibly matching TRBD2 (6 bases). This CDR3 spans 16 amino acids. Between the trimmed V and J ends, which lost 4 bases and 4 bases, there was a span of 17 bases. Per germline, CDR1 MNHEY and CDR2 SMNVEV (reference sequence). The CDR3 DNA is TGTGCCAGCAGTTGGGGCGGGGCTAGAATATACAATGAGCAGTTCTTC. It encodes CASSWGGARIYNEQFF.

The count of this clone is one. The chain links TRBV7-9 to TRBJ1-6, with D perhaps matching TRBD1 (6 bases). This CDR3 is 16 amino acids long. Germline loops: CDR1 SEHNR, CDR2 FQNEAQ (reference sequence). Trimming cost V 5 bases and J 8 bases, with 19 bases left between them. The CDR3 loop is CASSPPRGEGDSPLHF. The DNA for the CDR3 is TGTGCCAGCAGCCCGCCTCGAGGGGAGGGGGATTCACCCCTCCACTTT. Filled out from reference TRBV7-9 and TRBJ1-6, the complete variable domain reads DTGVSQNPRHKITKRGQNVTFRCDPISEHNRLYWYRQTLGQGPEFLTYFQNEAQLEKSRLLSDRFSAERPKGSFSTLEIQRTEQGDSAMYLCASSPPRGEGDSPLHFGNGTRLTVT.

The chain has TRBV14 and TRBJ2-2, with D unresolved. CDR1 is SGHDN and CDR2 is FVKESK in the germline V gene. This CDR3 is built from 13 residues. The V end lost 5 bases, the J end lost 1 base, and 5 bases lay between the germline ends. The chain's CDR3 is CASSSQNTGELFF. As DNA, the CDR3 is TGTGCCAGCAGCTCACAGAACACCGGGGAGCTGTTTTTT.

This rearrangement joins TRBV5-1 to TRBJ1-2; possibly TRBD1 for D (6 bases). Germline-derived CDR1 and CDR2 are SGHRS and YFSETQ. The V end was cut by 0 bases, the J end by 7 bases, with 13 bases between. This CDR3 has 14 amino acids. The CDR3 nucleotides are TGCGCCAGCAGCTTGGTGCAGGGGCCGATTGGCTACACCTTC. The encoded protein is CASSLVQGPIGYTF.

This clone was recorded once. The CDR3 loop reads CATSFGGPSYEQYF. CDR3 DNA: TGTGCCACCAGTTTCGGCGGGCCCTCCTACGAGCAGTACTTC. This chain connects TRBV24-1 to TRBJ2-7; possible D gene TRBD2, 5 bases. The CDR3 is made up of 14 amino acids. V dropped 6 bases and J dropped 0 bases, with 11 bases sitting between them. Germline CDR1 and CDR2: KGHDR and SFDVKD.

The gene calls are TRBV19 and TRBJ2-7; possibly TRBD2 for D (5 bases). The CDR3 runs 12 residues. The ends were cut back, 9 bases at V and 2 bases at J, with 11 bases in the middle. Germline V gene data show CDR1 as LNHDA and CDR2 as SQIVND (reference sequence). CDR3 in DNA: TGTGCCAGCCGCGGCGGGCCCTACGAGCAGTACTTC. Translating it yields CASRGGPYEQYF.

The rearrangement links TRBV4-1 to TRBJ2-1, with D possibly being TRBD1 (6 bases). Germline V gene lookup returns CDR1 MGHRA and CDR2 YSYEKL. V lost 2 bases and J 14 bases, leaving 19 bases between the germline ends. The CDR3 extends over 14 amino acids. Written as DNA, the CDR3 is TGCGCCAGCAGCCAAACGACAGGCGGTAGTTGGAAGTTCTTC. Protein sequence: CASSQTTGGSWKFF.

This clone was picked up one time. The chain couples TRBV6-5 to TRBJ1-4; D call uncertain. This CDR3 contains 14 residues. V lost 6 bases and J 4 bases, leaving 12 bases between the germline ends. Germline V gene lookup returns CDR1 MNHEY and CDR2 SVGAGI. CDR3 coding DNA: TGTGCCAGCAGCCAGGTGGGCCTTAATGAAAAACTGTTTTTT. Its protein product is CASSQVGLNEKLFF.

The V gene is TRBV29-1, the J gene TRBJ1-2; D is unclear. The CDR3 extends over 12 amino acids. Deletions cut 5 bases from V and 5 bases from J, with 12 bases between. CDR1 SQVTM and CDR2 ANQGSEA come from the germline V gene. CDR3 loop: CSVYEGFYGYTF. In DNA form, the CDR3 reads TGCAGCGTTTATGAGGGTTTTTATGGCTACACCTTC.

The CDR3 here is CSAPGAAGYTF. The CDR3 region has the DNA TGCAGTGCTCCAGGGGCCGCTGGCTACACCTTC. The gene calls are TRBV20-1 and TRBJ1-2, with D possibly TRBD1 on 6 matching bases. Trimming took off 5 bases at V and 7 bases at J, with 11 bases between the two ends. The germline gives CDR1 DFQATT, CDR2 SNEGSKA (reference sequence). This CDR3 is 11 amino acids long.

The V and J genes are TRBV27 and TRBJ2-7; D remains unclear. V shed 6 bases and J shed 9 bases, with 15 bases lying between them. The CDR3 runs 12 residues. CDR1 MNHEY and CDR2 SMNVEV come from the germline V gene (reference sequence). The CDR3 sequence is CASRYIPFWQYF. DNA for the CDR3: TGTGCCAGCAGATACATACCTTTCTGGCAGTACTTC.

This chain joins TRBV3-1 (or the pseudogene TRBV3-2) and TRBJ1-5; D is ambiguous. The ends were cut back, 5 bases at V and 10 bases at J, with 21 bases in the middle. The CDR3 covers 15 residues. Looked up from germline, CDR1 is LGHDT and CDR2 is YNNKEL (reference sequence). The CDR3 nucleotides are TGTGCCAGCAGCGCCGATCCCCAGGCGATCCGTCCCCAGCATTTT. Its protein is CASSADPQAIRPQHF.

V gene TRBV6-5 combines with J gene TRBJ1-2; TRBD1 matches at 8 bases. CDR3 length: 15 residues. Per germline, CDR1 MNHEY and CDR2 SVGAGI. J lost 5 bases, V lost 6 bases, and 11 bases had no gene match. The CDR3 spells CASSTTRGPWYGYTF. CDR3 DNA: TGTGCCAGCAGCACTACCAGGGGGCCATGGTATGGCTACACCTTC.

The genes are TRBV7-9 and TRBJ2-3; 11 nucleotides align to TRBD2. V lost 4 bases, J lost 4 bases, and 7 bases stayed unmatched. This CDR3 is built from 16 residues. The V gene's germline CDR1 is SEHNR and CDR2 FQNEAQ (reference sequence). The CDR3 DNA reads TGTGCCAGCAGCTCCATAGCGGGAGGGCCCTCAGATACGCAGTATTTT. It is translated as CASSSIAGGPSDTQYF.

V gene TRBV9 combines with J gene TRBJ1-4; D gene uncertain. This CDR3 is 17 amino acids long. The germline V gene has CDR1 SGDLS and CDR2 YYNGEE. The V end lost 0 bases, the J end lost 3 bases, and 15 bases lay between the germline ends. CDR3 coding DNA: TGTGCCAGCAGCGTAGGTGGAGGGAATGGAGCTAATGAAAAACTGTTTTTT. This translates into CASSVGGGNGANEKLFF.

V gene TRBV3-1 (or the pseudogene TRBV3-2) combines with J gene TRBJ2-2; 8 bases align to TRBD1. Germline V gene lookup returns CDR1 LGHDT and CDR2 YNNKEL (reference sequence). The CDR3 totals 15 residues. V lost 8 bases, J lost 3 bases, and 8 bases stayed unmatched. The CDR3 DNA reads TGTGCCAGCGGTGACAGGGGTTGGGACACCGGGGAGCTGTTTTTT. It specifies CASGDRGWDTGELFF.

The chain carries TRBV2 and TRBJ2-7, with 7 bases aligning to TRBD1. Germline V lookup: CDR1 SNHLY, CDR2 FYNNEI. The CDR3 spans 13 residues. V shed 6 bases and J 0 bases; nucleotides not matched to a gene: 2. The CDR3 region is CASSRQGSYEQYF. CDR3 DNA sequence: TGTGCCAGCAGCCGACAGGGCTCCTACGAGCAGTACTTC.